Sequencing of this TCR beta chain was carried out in a study of monozygotic twins with inflammatory bowel disease. Findings and limits, study-wide: Patients got different immunosuppressive treatments, which may have made their repertoires more variable. No single strong signal or clonotype associated with IBD was supported.

TCRdb reprocessed the 5' RACE reads and stores each CDR3 protein as one record, lacking DNA. In all, the sample yields fewer than 400,000 distinct CDR3 sequences. The CDR3 runs 15 residues. Germline assignment: CDR1 SGHTA and CDR2 FQGNSA. On this clonotype: Its cognate antigen is unknown.

The clonotype comes from a human donor with ulcerative colitis or Crohn's disease, or a healthy co-twin of an affected twin (not recorded which). Sequencing was done on a sample of blood. The genes are TRBV7-2 and TRBJ2-7; the D call from TCRdb, TRBD1, cannot be confirmed without DNA. The CDR3 loop reads CASSAGGAGRYEQYF.